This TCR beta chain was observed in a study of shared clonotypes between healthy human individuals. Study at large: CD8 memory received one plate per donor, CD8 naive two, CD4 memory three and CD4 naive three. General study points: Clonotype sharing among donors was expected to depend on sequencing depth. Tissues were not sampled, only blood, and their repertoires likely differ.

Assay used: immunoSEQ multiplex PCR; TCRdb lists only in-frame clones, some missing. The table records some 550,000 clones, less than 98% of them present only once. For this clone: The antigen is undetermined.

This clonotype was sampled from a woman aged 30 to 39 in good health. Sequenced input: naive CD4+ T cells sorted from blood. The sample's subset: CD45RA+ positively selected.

CDR3 loop: CASSDGGSNEKLFF. The CDR3 DNA is TGTGCCAGCAGTGACGGGGGTTCTAATGAAAAACTGTTTTTT. This sequence joins TRBV2 and TRBJ1-4; D perhaps matches TRBD1 (5 bases). V was clipped by 3 bases and J by 3 bases, with 8 bases between them. CDR1 and CDR2 from the germline V gene are SNHLY and FYNNEI. The CDR3 is 14 residues long.